Here is one TCR beta chain with its context. This specimen comes from a study of blood T cell repertoires in COVID-19. TCRdb's table, derived via immunoSEQ multiplex PCR, lists solely in-frame clones and lacks some. The data hold more than 400,000 clones, with about 90% observed a single time. The length of the CDR3 is 15 residues. V dropped 1 base and J dropped 3; count of bases not matched to a gene: 3. Germline V lookup: CDR1 SGHKS, CDR2 YYEKEE (reference sequence). The rearrangement joins TRBV5-5 to TRBJ1-5, with 8 bases that match TRBD1. The TCR sequence derives from a man between 18 and 29 years old who had recovered from COVID-19. Sequencing was done on a sample of PBMCs or T cells enriched from blood (not recorded which). For the CDR3, the DNA is TGTGCCAGCAGCTTGACAGGGGGTCTCAATCAGCCCCAGCATTTT. This gives the protein CASSLTGGLNQPQHF.